This is a list of T cell receptor beta chains from one sample in a study of cytomegalovirus exposure and HLA in healthy donors. Generated by immunoSEQ multiplex PCR, the TCRdb table keeps only in-frame clones and is missing some. This table holds some 260,000 clones, approximately 84% found once. Material: PBMCs. The receptors were gathered from a man aged 18 to 30 in good health and CMV-seropositive. Each CDR3 is given with its conserved first and last residue. The D gene is left open where the match is weak. Some rows have no size entry. The others give once, few or many, or a class for an expanded clone.

cdr3_nt cdr3_aa j_call d_call v_call clone_size
TGTGCCGGGACGGGGGTCGGTAGCACAGATACGCAGTATTTT CAGTGVGSTDTQYF TRBJ2-3 . TRBV30 few
TGTGCCAGCAGCTTGCTTAGCGGGAGAGGACAAGAGACCCAGTACTTC CASSLLSGRGQETQYF TRBJ2-5 TRBD2 TRBV7-2 few
TGTGCCAGCAGTGAATGGGGGTCACCGGGACTAGCGGGATATGAGCAGTTCTTC CASSEWGSPGLAGYEQFF TRBJ2-1 TRBD2 TRBV6-1 .
TGTGCCAGTAGTATAGTAGTTTGGGACTCCCAGTACTTC CASSIVVWDSQYF TRBJ2-5 . TRBV19 .
TGTGCCAGCAGCGTAGCGGGATTGCGAGAGACCCAGTACTTC CASSVAGLRETQYF TRBJ2-5 . TRBV9 .
TGTGCCAGCAGCCCAGGGACTAGCGGATACTACGAGCAGTACTTC CASSPGTSGYYEQYF TRBJ2-7 TRBD2 TRBV7-6 .
TGTGCCAGCATATCGACAGGAACCTACGAGCAGTACTTC CASISTGTYEQYF TRBJ2-7 . TRBV6-1 .
TGTGCCGCCTGGGACAGGTCCTACGAGCAGTACTTC CAAWDRSYEQYF TRBJ2-7 TRBD1 TRBV28 .
TGCAGCGCCTGGGCTAACTATGGCTACACCTTC CSAWANYGYTF TRBJ1-2 . TRBV20-1 .
TGTGCCAGCATTCCCGCCCCAAGGGGCACTGAAGCTTTCTTT CASIPAPRGTEAFF TRBJ1-1 . TRBV2 .
TGTGCCAGCAGTGAACGGGACAGTGGGACTATGAACGCTTTCTTT CASSERDSGTMNAFF TRBJ1-1 TRBD1 TRBV6-1 .
TGTGCCAGCAGCCGACAGGGTACTGCCTATGGCTACACCTTC CASSRQGTAYGYTF TRBJ1-2 TRBD1 TRBV5-6 .
TGTGCCAGCAGCTCAAGGGAAGGGCGGTACACCTTC CASSSREGRYTF TRBJ1-2 . TRBV5-4 .